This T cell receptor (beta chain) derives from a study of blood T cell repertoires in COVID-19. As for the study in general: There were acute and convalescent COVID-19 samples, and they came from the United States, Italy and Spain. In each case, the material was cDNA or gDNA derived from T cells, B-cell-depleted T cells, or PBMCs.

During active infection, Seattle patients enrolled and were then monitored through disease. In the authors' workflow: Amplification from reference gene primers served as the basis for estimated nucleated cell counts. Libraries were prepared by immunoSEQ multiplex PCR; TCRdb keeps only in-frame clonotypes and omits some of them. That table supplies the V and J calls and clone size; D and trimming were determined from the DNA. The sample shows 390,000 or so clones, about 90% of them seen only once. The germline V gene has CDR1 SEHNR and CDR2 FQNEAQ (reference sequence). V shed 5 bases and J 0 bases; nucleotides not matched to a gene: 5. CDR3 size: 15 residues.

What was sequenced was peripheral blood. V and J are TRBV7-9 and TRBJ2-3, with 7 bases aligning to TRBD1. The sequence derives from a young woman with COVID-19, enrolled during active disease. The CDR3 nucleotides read TGTGCCAGCAGCCGAGGGACAGTCAGCACAGATACGCAGTATTTT. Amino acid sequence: CASSRGTVSTDTQYF.